Listed here are 28 T cell receptor beta chains from one sample, sequenced in a study of T cell responses to AZD1222 COVID-19 vaccine. TCRdb's table, derived via immunoSEQ multiplex PCR, lists solely in-frame clones and lacks some. The sample contains 80,000 to 100,000 clones, around 91% of which appear only once. Sequenced material: peripheral blood, taken 28 days after the second AZD1222 dose. Source of these receptors: an adult who received the AZD1222 COVID-19 vaccine.

The rearrangement joins TRBV2 to TRBJ2-1; D may be TRBD2 (6 bases). Germline CDR1 is SNHLY and CDR2 is FYNNEI. Trimming cost V 8 bases and J 2 bases, with 22 bases left between them. This CDR3 comprises 17 residues. The CDR3 DNA is TGTGCCAGCGAAGATACAATGGGGGGTCCGCCCTACAATGAGCAGTTCTTC. Residues: CASEDTMGGPPYNEQFF.

Note on this clone: The sample has other DNA sequences that encode this CDR3 too. The CDR3, as DNA: TGTGCCAGCAGTTACTCTCGGGGGCCCTACGAGCAGTACTTC. This gives the protein CASSYSRGPYEQYF. V is TRBV6-5 and J is TRBJ2-7; possibly TRBD1 or TRBD2 for D (6 bases each). The CDR3 contains 14 residues. The germline V and J ends were trimmed by 0 bases and 2 bases, with 8 bases remaining between them. CDR1 and CDR2 (germline): MNHEY, SVGAGI.

The gene calls are TRBV18 and TRBJ1-4, with D tentatively TRBD1 (5 bases). Germline V gene lookup returns CDR1 KGHSH and CDR2 LQKENI. The CDR3 has 14 amino acids. Trimming removed 6 bases at V and 4 bases at J, with 12 bases between. CDR3 in DNA: TGTGCCAGCTCGGGGGGTTCCGATAATGAAAAACTGTTTTTT. Translated, it gives CASSGGSDNEKLFF.

The chain links TRBV7-8 to TRBJ1-1; no reliable D call. The V end lost 4 bases, the J end lost 0 bases, and 9 bases lay between the germline ends. Germline loops: CDR1 SGHVS, CDR2 FQNEAQ. CDR3 length: 14 residues. CDR3 loop: CASSSTTVNTEAFF. The DNA for the CDR3 is TGTGCCAGCAGCTCCACGACCGTGAACACTGAAGCTTTCTTT.

V gene TRBV5-1 combines with J gene TRBJ1-4; 8 positions match TRBD1. Per the germline V gene, CDR1 is SGHRS and CDR2 is YFSETQ. The CDR3 covers 20 residues. After removal of 4 bases from V and 0 bases from J, the junction contained 17 bases not matched to a gene. The CDR3, as DNA: TGCGCCAGCAGCCCCGTACCAGGACAGGGACGGTTTGCAACTAATGAAAAACTGTTTTTT. This translates into CASSPVPGQGRFATNEKLFF.

The chain links TRBV10-3 to TRBJ1-1; D is perhaps TRBD1 (5 bases). The CDR3 sequence is 13 residues long. The germline V gene encodes CDR1 ENHRY and CDR2 SYGVKD. V was clipped by 6 bases and J by 3 bases, with 11 bases between them. This CDR3 reads CAIRLRGDTEAFF. Written as DNA, the CDR3 is TGTGCCATCAGGTTACGGGGGGACACTGAAGCTTTCTTT.

This clone was counted a single time. This chain links TRBV30 with TRBJ1-6, with unresolved D. This CDR3 spans 13 amino acids. CDR1 is GTSNPN, CDR2 SVGIG, per germline (reference sequence). V was pared by 1 base and J by 7 bases, with 8 bases between. CDR3 sequence reads: CAWSAGRNSPLHF. The CDR3 coding sequence is TGTGCCTGGAGTGCCGGACGGAATTCACCCCTCCACTTT.

About this clone itself: Relative to the germline gene, one junction end is altered; a read error may explain this. This chain connects TRBV7-7 to TRBJ2-5; 10 nucleotides agree with TRBD1. The CDR3 spans 15 residues. Germline values: CDR1 SSHAT, CDR2 FNYEAQ (reference sequence). The CDR3 nucleotides read TGTGCTAGCAGCTTAGACAGGGGGCTCCAAGAGACCCAGTACTTC. Translated: CASSLDRGLQETQYF. Together with reference TRBV7-7 and TRBJ2-5, the CDR3 gives the full variable domain: GAGVSQSPRYKVTKRGQDVTLRCDPISSHATLYWYQQALGQGPEFLTYFNYEAQPDKSGLPSDRFSAERPEGSISTLTIQRTEQRDSAMYRCASSLDRGLQETQYFGPGTRLLVL.

The gene calls are TRBV27 and TRBJ2-5, with D possibly matching TRBD2 (7 bases). Germline lookup yields CDR1 MNHEY and CDR2 SMNVEV (reference sequence). The CDR3 runs to 14 residues. The germline V and J ends were trimmed by 6 bases and 3 bases, with 14 bases remaining between them. The CDR3 coding sequence is TGTGCCAGCAGCCAGGGGAGGGGCGAAGAGACCCAGTACTTC. Its translation is CASSQGRGEETQYF.

A note on this clone: This same CDR3 is encoded by further DNA sequences in the sample. The V call is TRBV12-3 or TRBV12-4, the J call TRBJ1-1, with D possibly matching TRBD1 (6 bases). The CDR3 is made up of 13 amino acids. The V end was cut by 1 base, the J end by 4 bases, with 7 bases between. CDR3 residues: CASSLGGGTEAFF. Here the CDR3 DNA reads TGTGCCAGCAGTTTAGGAGGGGGCACTGAAGCTTTCTTT.

CDR3 sequence: CASSGTSGKDTQYF. The CDR3 bases are TGTGCCAGCAGCGGGACTAGCGGGAAAGATACGCAGTATTTT. The V gene is TRBV6-5, the J gene TRBJ2-3; 13 bases are shared with TRBD2. CDR1 MNHEY and CDR2 SVGAGI come from the germline V gene. V lost 6 bases, J lost 5 bases, and 2 bases stayed unmatched. The CDR3 is 14 amino acids.

V is TRBV6-5 and J is TRBJ2-5; D gene ambiguous. Germline values: CDR1 MNHEY, CDR2 SVGAGI. Between the trimmed V and J ends, which lost 2 bases and 2 bases, there was a span of 6 bases. CDR3 length equals 13 residues. DNA of the CDR3: TGTGCCAGCAGTTACAACGCTCAAGAGACCCAGTACTTC. Translation gives CASSYNAQETQYF.

The rearrangement links TRBV6-5 to TRBJ1-1; 7 nucleotides match TRBD1. Germline loops: CDR1 MNHEY, CDR2 SVGAGI. J lost 4 bases, V lost 6 bases, and 11 bases had no gene match. The CDR3 runs 15 residues. The CDR3 protein is CASSATGYEGTEAFF. The CDR3 DNA reads TGTGCCAGCAGCGCGACAGGGTACGAGGGCACTGAAGCTTTCTTT.

This rearrangement joins TRBV6-2 or TRBV6-3 to TRBJ2-3; D unclear. With 0 bases removed from V and 1 base from J, the gap between germline ends came to 8 bases. Germline loops: CDR1 MNHEY, CDR2 SVGEGT. This CDR3 comprises 15 residues. The CDR3 sequence is CASSYSDGGTDTQYF. The CDR3 bases are TGTGCCAGCAGTTACTCCGATGGAGGCACAGATACGCAGTATTTT.

J is TRBJ1-4 and V is TRBV7-2; weak D call: TRBD1 (5 bases). Germline assignment: CDR1 SGHTA and CDR2 FQGNSA. The length of the CDR3 is 14 residues. Trimming took 5 bases from V and 7 from J, leaving 14 bases between them. CDR3: CASSQGSVGEKLFF. CDR3 DNA: TGTGCCAGCAGCCAGGGCTCTGTAGGTGAAAAACTGTTTTTT. Variable domain in full (rest from reference TRBV7-2 and TRBJ1-4): GAGVSQSPSNKVTEKGKDVELRCDPISGHTALYWYRQSLGQGLEFLIYFQGNSAPDKSGLPSDRFSAERTGGSVSTLTIQRTQQEDSAVYLCASSQGSVGEKLFFGSGTQLSVL.

This chain joins TRBV7-9 and TRBJ2-1; no reliable D call. CDR3 length: 14 amino acids. The germline gives CDR1 SEHNR, CDR2 FQNEAQ (reference sequence). V shed 3 bases and J shed 8 bases, with 14 bases lying between them. CDR3 nucleotides: TGTGCCAGCAGCTTGTTGCTGGTCCCTTATGAGCAGTTCTTC. Residues: CASSLLLVPYEQFF.

The count of this clone is one. V and J are TRBV30 and TRBJ1-1, with D maybe TRBD1 (5 bases). The CDR3 extends over 13 amino acids. Trimming took off 7 bases at V and 3 bases at J, with 15 bases between the two ends. CDR1 is GTSNPN and CDR2 is SVGIG in the germline V gene (reference sequence). CDR3 DNA sequence: TGTGCCTCGTCCCAAGGGGTCCACACTGAAGCTTTCTTT. It specifies CASSQGVHTEAFF.

Concerning this clone: One junction end does not reproduce the germline sequence, and a read error may be involved. The chain carries TRBV7-7 and TRBJ2-2, with TRBD1 matching over 9 bases. The CDR3 length is 15 residues. Germline-derived CDR1 and CDR2 are SSHAT and FNYEAQ (reference sequence). CDR3 nucleotides: TGTGCTAGCAGCTCGGGACAGGGAATTCCCGGGGAGCTGTTTTTT. The encoded protein is CASSSGQGIPGELFF. Together with reference TRBV7-7 and TRBJ2-2, the CDR3 gives the full variable domain: GAGVSQSPRYKVTKRGQDVTLRCDPISSHATLYWYQQALGQGPEFLTYFNYEAQPDKSGLPSDRFSAERPEGSISTLTIQRTEQRDSAMYRCASSSGQGIPGELFFGEGSRLTVL.

The chain has TRBV3-1 (or the pseudogene TRBV3-2) and TRBJ1-5; 8 bases map to TRBD1. CDR3 length: 16 amino acids. CDR1 and CDR2 (germline): LGHDT, YNNKEL (reference sequence). J gave up 1 base and V 1 base, and 3 bases lay outside the gene matches. The CDR3 is CASSQGTGRSNQPQHF. In DNA form, the CDR3 reads TGTGCCAGCAGCCAAGGGACAGGGAGGAGCAATCAGCCCCAGCATTTT.

The rearrangement uses TRBV12-3 or TRBV12-4 and TRBJ1-1, with D perhaps TRBD1 (5 bases). Between the trimmed V and J ends, which lost 1 base and 9 bases, there was a span of 12 bases. This CDR3 contains 13 residues. The CDR3 DNA is TGTGCCAGCAGTTTAGGCGAAGGGGCTAAAGCTTTCTTT. Translated, it gives CASSLGEGAKAFF.

The rearrangement links TRBV12-5 to TRBJ2-5, with 9 bases lining up with TRBD2. The germline V gene encodes CDR1 LGHNT and CDR2 FRNRAP. CDR3 length: 13 amino acids. Trimming at V came to 6 bases and at J to 3 bases, leaving 2 bases not matched to a gene. CDR3 amino acids: CASGPSGEETQYF. The CDR3 nucleotides read TGTGCTAGTGGCCCTAGCGGGGAAGAGACCCAGTACTTC.

CDR3 DNA sequence: TGTGCCAGCAGCTTAGATGATCAGCCCCAGCATTTT. Protein sequence: CASSLDDQPQHF. The V and J genes are TRBV7-2 and TRBJ1-5, with unresolved D. Germline loops: CDR1 SGHTA, CDR2 FQGNSA. The CDR3 is 12 amino acids. V was trimmed by 1 base and J by 5 bases, leaving 3 bases between them.

Here the CDR3 DNA reads TGTGCCCGCCTAGGGGTTAATCAGCCCCAGCATTTT. It is translated as CARLGVNQPQHF. This rearrangement joins TRBV27 to TRBJ1-5; tentatively, D is TRBD1 (5 bases). Trimming stripped 11 bases from V and 4 bases from J, with 12 bases between. The V gene's germline CDR1 is MNHEY and CDR2 SMNVEV (reference sequence). The CDR3 loop spans 12 amino acids.

This chain joins TRBV27 and TRBJ1-6; 8 positions agree with TRBD1. This CDR3 spans 15 amino acids. Germline V gene lookup returns CDR1 MNHEY and CDR2 SMNVEV (reference sequence). Trimming at V came to 5 bases and at J to 7 bases, leaving 7 bases not matched to a gene. The CDR3 DNA sequence: TGTGCCAGCAGTCCTACAGGGGGTTACAATTCACCCCTCCACTTT. Protein product: CASSPTGGYNSPLHF.

The chain employs TRBV24-1 and TRBJ2-1; 13 nucleotides line up with TRBD2. With V trimmed by 4 bases and J by 9 bases, 8 bases remained unmatched. Germline V lookup: CDR1 KGHDR, CDR2 SFDVKD. CDR3 length: 16 residues. For the CDR3, the DNA is TGTGCCACCAGTGACTCAACTAGCGGGAGGGCCCTTGAGCAGTTCTTC. This codes for CATSDSTSGRALEQFF.

The chain links TRBV7-2 to TRBJ2-7, with 9 positions matching TRBD1. The V and J ends lost 4 bases and 4 bases, in that order; junction bases with no gene match: 8. The CDR3 runs 15 residues. Germline loops: CDR1 SGHTA, CDR2 FQGNSA. The CDR3 spells CASSWGGTGTYEQYF. For the CDR3, the DNA is TGTGCCAGCAGCTGGGGCGGGACAGGGACGTACGAGCAGTACTTC.

Comments on this clone: The sample carries other DNA sequences with the same CDR3. This rearrangement joins TRBV5-1 to TRBJ1-1, with D uncertain. Trimming stripped 0 bases from V and 1 base from J, with 4 bases between. Germline assignment: CDR1 SGHRS and CDR2 YFSETQ. The CDR3 has 13 amino acids. The CDR3 sequence is CASSLAGNTEAFF. CDR3 bases: TGCGCCAGCAGCTTGGCGGGGAACACTGAAGCTTTCTTT.

V gene TRBV18 combines with J gene TRBJ1-1, with D maybe TRBD1 (5 bases). Trimming pared 4 bases from V and 3 bases from J, leaving 12 bases between. CDR3 length equals 14 residues. Germline V gene data show CDR1 as KGHSH and CDR2 as LQKENI. The CDR3, as DNA: TGTGCCAGCTCACGTGGAGACAGATACACTGAAGCTTTCTTT. Translated: CASSRGDRYTEAFF. The full variable domain, its missing parts supplied by reference TRBV18 and TRBJ1-1, is NAGVMQNPRHLVRRRGQEARLRCSPMKGHSHVYWYRQLPEEGLKFMVYLQKENIIDESGMPKERFSAEFPKEGPSILRIQQVVRGDSAAYFCASSRGDRYTEAFFGQGTRLTVV.